This entry describes one TCR beta chain. Its target is unknown. This sample stems from a study of T cell repertoires in cytomegalovirus infection. On the study more broadly: The study used recently identified HLA-C-restricted and well-studied HLA-B-restricted CMV epitopes. Indications of both CMV infection and matching HLA type were provided by public TCR beta signatures. Findings and limits, study-wide: In two of eight donors, the top clonotype was HLA-C-restricted CMV-specific.

The V gene's germline CDR1 is MNHNY and CDR2 SVGAGI (reference sequence). The CDR3 extends over 14 amino acids. V was clipped by 5 bases and J by 8 bases, with 18 bases between them. MiXCR was run by TCRdb on the reads, yielding one entry per CDR3 protein. This sample carries some 900,000 distinct CDR3 sequences, approximately 30% of them seen once, and the ten largest clones take 9.5% to 15%. V is TRBV6-6 and J is TRBJ1-1, with TRBD1 as a possible D gene (6 bases). This specimen was cultured CD8+ T cells from PBMCs, taken from culture after CMV antigen stimulation. This clonotype was sampled from a human donor in good health (CMV status not recorded). Some clones in this sample may be carry-over from other donors' samples. CDR3 bases: TGTGCCAGCAGTGACTTAGGGGGGGTTCACGAAGCTTTCTTT. Translated: CASSDLGGVHEAFF.